Described below is a single T cell receptor (beta chain) sequence and its context. The sample comes from a study of T cell responses to AZD1222 COVID-19 vaccine. With 4 bases removed from V and 0 bases from J, the gap between germline ends came to 7 bases. Germline V CDR1 and CDR2: SNHLY, FYNNEI. The CDR3 runs to 14 residues. Assay used: immunoSEQ multiplex PCR; TCRdb lists only in-frame clones, some missing. The table lists approximately 120,000 clones, about 90% of them singletons, with 4% to 5.5% in the top ten. J is TRBJ1-5 and V is TRBV2; D is unresolved. The sample here was peripheral blood, taken on day 0 of MenACWY control vaccination. This TCR was sampled from an adult in good health. The CDR3 DNA sequence: TGTGCCAGCAGTGGCGGGTATAGCAATCAGCCCCAGCATTTT. This encodes CASSGGYSNQPQHF.